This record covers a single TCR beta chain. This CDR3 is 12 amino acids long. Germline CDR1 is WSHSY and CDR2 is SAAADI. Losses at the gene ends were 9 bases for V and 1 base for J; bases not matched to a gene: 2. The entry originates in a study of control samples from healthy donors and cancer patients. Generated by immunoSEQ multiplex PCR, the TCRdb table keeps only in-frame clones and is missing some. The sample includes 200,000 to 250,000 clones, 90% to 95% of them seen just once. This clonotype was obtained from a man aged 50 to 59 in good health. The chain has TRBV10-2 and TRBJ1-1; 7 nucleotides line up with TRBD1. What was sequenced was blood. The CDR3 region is CASRQGNTEAFF. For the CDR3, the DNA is TGCGCCAGTAGACAGGGGAACACTGAAGCTTTCTTT.